This TCR beta chain was recorded in a study of blood T cell repertoires in COVID-19. Study context: Whether acute or convalescent, the COVID-19 samples came from the United States, Italy and Spain.

Some clones are missing from TCRdb's copy, which holds only in-frame ones; the method was immunoSEQ multiplex PCR. The data hold about 310,000 clones, with around 85% observed a single time. Those who participated ranged in age from roughly 18 to 100 years and resided in about two dozen US areas. Cohort assignment relied on participant-reported clinical history. Germline values: CDR1 MNHEY, CDR2 SVGAGI. The CDR3 runs 13 residues. A remark on this clone: One end of the junction is discordant with germline, which a read error may explain.

Input material: PBMCs or T cells enriched from blood (not recorded which). This TCR derives from a woman under 40 who had been exposed to COVID-19. This chain uses TRBV6-5 with TRBJ1-2; no firm D call. The chain's CDR3 is CASTYHREYGYTF. The CDR3 region has the DNA TGTGCCAGCACTTACCATCGAGAGTATGGCTACACCTTC.